The sample holds a few counts of the clone carrying this T cell receptor (beta chain). Its antigen is currently unknown. RNA transcripts served as template for amplifying TCR beta CDR3 sequences. HTBI primers were used in a first-round RT-PCR, which preceded a second-round multiplex PCR. TCRdb analysed the multiplex PCR reads with MiXCR anew, one entry per CDR3 protein. The sample contains a few hundred thousand distinct CDR3 sequences, just over 15% of which appear only once. The data were taken from a study of Graves' ophthalmopathy and Graves' hyperthyroidism. Study findings and constraints: Blood repertoires reportedly contained most expanded thyroid clonotypes above 0.001 frequency.

In this cohort's terms, stable hyperthyroidism meant no ophthalmopathy by 18 months of follow-up. Pregnant or lactating patients and those with other autoimmune diseases or uncontrolled infections were excluded. CDR3 length: 14 amino acids. Trimming cost V 0 bases and J 8 bases, with 14 bases left between them. CDR1 SGHRS and CDR2 YFSETQ come from the germline V gene. The chain is built from TRBV5-1 and TRBJ1-2; D call uncertain. The sequence was obtained from a woman aged 18-29 years with stable Graves' hyperthyroidism. The sequenced material came from peripheral blood. Written as DNA, the CDR3 is TGCGCCAGCAGCTTGGGCGGACGGGGTGAGGGCTACACCTTC. It encodes CASSLGGRGEGYTF.